This is a list of T cell receptor beta chains from one sample in a study of T cell responses to AZD1222 COVID-19 vaccine. Sequencing used immunoSEQ multiplex PCR; TCRdb keeps in-frame clones, though not all of them. The sample includes about 99,000 clones, 87% seen only once; the top ten take just under 3%. Here the sequenced sample was peripheral blood, taken on day 0 of AZD1222 vaccination. These receptor sequences come from an adult in good health. CDR3s include the opening cysteine and the closing phenylalanine or tryptophan. The D gene is left open where the match is weak. Rows may omit the clone size; those that give it use once, few, many or a size class.

TGCGCCAGCAGTCAAGTCCCGGGACAGGCCCCCCAAGGAGTCCTGACTTTC	CASSQVPGQAPQGVLTF	TRBV23-1	once	TRBD1	TRBJ2-6
TGTGCCTGGGGTATTAAGAGGGATCATGAAAAACTGTTTTTT	CAWGIKRDHEKLFF	TRBV30	.	.	TRBJ1-4
TGTGCCAGTAGTATGGTGGCAGGGGGTCACCTAGACACTGAAGCTTTCTTT	CASSMVAGGHLDTEAFF	TRBV19	.	TRBD1	TRBJ1-1
TGTGCCAGCAGCGTAGGCCCGCAGGGGACACCCCTCCACTTT	CASSVGPQGTPLHF	TRBV9	.	.	TRBJ1-6
TGTGCCAGCAGTGACGGCCGTCGAACCTATGGCTACACCTTC	CASSDGRRTYGYTF	TRBV6-1	.	.	TRBJ1-2
TGTGCCAGCAGACCCCAGCCCCCTTCTTGGGGTGAGCAGTTCTTC	CASRPQPPSWGEQFF	TRBV27	.	.	TRBJ2-1
TGTGCCAGCAGCCATAATCTGTGGGGTGAGCAGTTCTTC	CASSHNLWGEQFF	TRBV6-5	.	.	TRBJ2-1
TGCAGCGTTGGGAGGGCAACTAATGAAAAACTGTTTTTT	CSVGRATNEKLFF	TRBV29-1	.	.	TRBJ1-4
TGTGCCTGGATTCCCCGGGTCTACAATGAGCAGTTCTTC	CAWIPRVYNEQFF	TRBV30	.	.	TRBJ2-1
TGTGCCAGCAGTTACTCGATAGTCACTGAAGCTTTCTTT	CASSYSIVTEAFF	TRBV6-5	once	.	TRBJ1-1
TGCGCCAGCAGCGCAGACAGGGGACGGGTTGAAAAACTGTTTTTT	CASSADRGRVEKLFF	TRBV5-1	once	TRBD1	TRBJ1-4
TGTGCCAGCAGCGGAGGGTACGGACAGGGCACCTACGAGCAGTACTTC	CASSGGYGQGTYEQYF	TRBV9	few	TRBD1	TRBJ2-7
TGTGCCAGCAGCTGGACCACGAACACTGAAGCTTTCTTT	CASSWTTNTEAFF	TRBV5-5	.	.	TRBJ1-1
TGTGCCAGCAGCTTAGTGACAGGGGATCAGCCCCAGCATTTT	CASSLVTGDQPQHF	TRBV7-2	few	TRBD1	TRBJ1-5
TGTGCCACCCAAGGGACAGGGGCGTCCGGGGAGCTGTTTTTT	CATQGTGASGELFF	TRBV2	.	TRBD1	TRBJ2-2
TGTGCCAGCAGTTTAGGATCAGGGGACCCGCAAGCTTTCTTT	CASSLGSGDPQAFF	TRBV27	.	.	TRBJ1-1
TGTGCCAGCAGTTCCCCCCCCCGGTTTACCTCCTACGAGCAGTACTTC	CASSSPPRFTSYEQYF	TRBV6-2/TRBV6-3	.	.	TRBJ2-7
TGTGCCAGCAGCGTTCGGGAGGGGGCGCCGGACACCGGGGAGCTGTTTTTT	CASSVREGAPDTGELFF	TRBV9	once	.	TRBJ2-2
TGTGCCAGCAGTTTAGGCCTTGGGGGGAATTCACCCCTCCACTTT	CASSLGLGGNSPLHF	TRBV6-2/TRBV6-3	.	.	TRBJ1-6
TGTGCCAGCGGACATGACTATGGCTACACCTTC	CASGHDYGYTF	TRBV7-9	.	.	TRBJ1-2
TGTGCCAGCAGTCCAGGCGGGTTCTACGAGCAGTACTTC	CASSPGGFYEQYF	TRBV27	.	.	TRBJ2-7
TGTGCCAGCAGAACGGGGACGGAGACCCAGTACTTC	CASRTGTETQYF	TRBV6-5	.	.	TRBJ2-5
TGTGCCAGCAGCAGATCGTCGGGGGGTGAAGAGACCCAGTACTTC	CASSRSSGGEETQYF	TRBV5-1	.	TRBD2	TRBJ2-5
TGCGCCAGCAGGTTGGGACAGTCTGGGGAAAAACTGTTTTTT	CASRLGQSGEKLFF	TRBV5-1	.	TRBD1	TRBJ1-4
TGTGCCAGCAGTCGGACGAGAGGCTACACCTTC	CASSRTRGYTF	TRBV2	.	.	TRBJ1-2
TGTGCCAGCAGCTTAACGAGGGACTATGAAGCTTTCTTT	CASSLTRDYEAFF	TRBV7-3	.	.	TRBJ1-1
TGTGCCACCAGTGGTCCCACCGGGGAGCTGTTTTTT	CATSGPTGELFF	TRBV24-1	.	.	TRBJ2-2
TGTGCCAGCAGCTCACTTAGCGGGATCGGTTCGGATGAGCAGTTCTTC	CASSSLSGIGSDEQFF	TRBV13	.	TRBD2	TRBJ2-1
TGTGCCACCAGCAGATCTAGCAGCCAAGAGACCCAGTACTTC	CATSRSSSQETQYF	TRBV15	.	.	TRBJ2-5
TGCGCCAGCAGTCAATCTCGTCAGCCCCAGCATTTT	CASSQSRQPQHF	TRBV23-1	once	.	TRBJ1-5
TGTGCCAGCAGTGTGACGGGATACGACTATGGCTACACCTTC	CASSVTGYDYGYTF	TRBV2	.	.	TRBJ1-2
TGTGCCAGCAGCCCCAGAGGGGGGCGGAGCTCCTACGAGCAGTACTTC	CASSPRGGRSSYEQYF	TRBV7-2	.	.	TRBJ2-7
TGCAGCGTTGAGGTCCCGGGGGTAAGCTCCTACAATGAGCAGTTCTTC	CSVEVPGVSSYNEQFF	TRBV29-1	.	.	TRBJ2-1
TGTGCCAGCAGTCCCCAGGGGGGGACAGGGGGAGCGCCCCAGCATTTT	CASSPQGGTGGAPQHF	TRBV25-1	.	TRBD1	TRBJ1-5
TGTGCCAGCAGCTTATCAGGGGCCGGTGGCTACACCTTC	CASSLSGAGGYTF	TRBV11-3	few	.	TRBJ1-2
TGTGCCAGCAGCTTGGCCGAAGGGACACCCCTCCACTTT	CASSLAEGTPLHF	TRBV5-5	.	.	TRBJ1-6
TGTGCCAGCAGGGAAATCGGGACTGCCCAAGAGACCCAGTACTTC	CASREIGTAQETQYF	TRBV25-1	.	.	TRBJ2-5
TGTGCCAGCAGCTCGAGGGAGTCTCGGGATTCACCCCTCCACTTT	CASSSRESRDSPLHF	TRBV7-3	few	.	TRBJ1-6
TGTGCCAGCAGCTTATCGCCCGACAGAAACACTGAAGCTTTCTTT	CASSLSPDRNTEAFF	TRBV7-3	.	.	TRBJ1-1
TGTGCCAGCAGTTACTCTGGGCAGGCCGATACCAACTTC	CASSYSGQADTNF	TRBV6-5	once	.	TRBJ2-7
TGTGCCATCACTACAACAGGAAACACCATATATTTT	CAITTTGNTIYF	TRBV10-3	few	.	TRBJ1-3
TGTGCCAGCAGCTTAAGTCTAGCGGGAGGAGAGCAGTTCTTC	CASSLSLAGGEQFF	TRBV5-1	few	TRBD2	TRBJ2-1
TGTGCTAGCAGCTCCCTGGGGGAGACCCAGTACTTC	CASSSLGETQYF	TRBV7-7	.	.	TRBJ2-5
TGTGCCAGCAGCCAGAGGACTAGTAATTCTGGGAAAAACATTCAGTACTTC	CASSQRTSNSGKNIQYF	TRBV27	.	TRBD2	TRBJ2-4
TGTGCCAGTAGTATACTAGCGGCCACAGATACGCAGTATTTT	CASSILAATDTQYF	TRBV19	.	TRBD2	TRBJ2-3